Following are 26 T cell receptor beta chains from one sample sequenced in a study of PD-1 blockade in mismatch repair-deficient tumors. The protocol was immunoSEQ multiplex PCR, while the TCRdb copy is restricted to in-frame clones and leaves out a portion. The sample shows about 67,000 clones, 78% of them seen only once. Specimen: peripheral blood, collected 2 weeks after starting pembrolizumab. All receptors derive from an adult with mismatch repair-deficient cancer.

The V gene is TRBV4-1, the J gene TRBJ2-7; D is perhaps TRBD2 (6 bases). The ends were cut back, 2 bases at V and 0 bases at J, with 17 bases in the middle. The CDR3 is 17 amino acids. Germline V lookup: CDR1 MGHRA, CDR2 YSYEKL. DNA of the CDR3: TGCGCCAGCAGCCAATTCACCTGGGGAGCGGGCTCCTACGAGCAGTACTTC. This encodes CASSQFTWGAGSYEQYF.

V and J are TRBV7-2 and TRBJ1-5; D is undetermined. The ends were cut back, 0 bases at V and 2 bases at J, with 11 bases in the middle. The germline V gene encodes CDR1 SGHTA and CDR2 FQGNSA. The CDR3 length is 16 residues. CDR3 region: CASSLAIVGGNQPQHF. The CDR3, as DNA: TGTGCCAGCAGCTTAGCGATTGTGGGTGGCAATCAGCCCCAGCATTTT.

The chain combines TRBV19 with TRBJ2-3, with D perhaps TRBD2 (5 bases). Germline V gene lookup returns CDR1 LNHDA and CDR2 SQIVND (reference sequence). Trimming shortened V by 7 bases and J by 1 base, and 9 bases separated the two germline ends. CDR3 length: 13 residues. CDR3 sequence: CASKPAGTDTQYF. The CDR3 DNA follows: TGTGCCAGTAAGCCAGCGGGCACAGATACGCAGTATTTT.

The chain links TRBV5-1 to TRBJ2-5; D perhaps matches TRBD2 (6 bases). V lost 0 bases to trimming and J lost 5 bases, with 11 bases between them. CDR1 and CDR2 from the germline V gene are SGHRS and YFSETQ. This CDR3 has 14 amino acids. CDR3 protein: CASSLGDFTETQYF. The CDR3 nucleotides read TGCGCCAGCAGCTTGGGGGACTTTACGGAGACCCAGTACTTC.

This chain links TRBV7-2 with TRBJ2-7, with D perhaps matching TRBD1 or TRBD2 (5 bases each). Germline assignment: CDR1 SGHTA and CDR2 FQGNSA. CDR3 size: 14 residues. V lost 1 base and J 6 bases, leaving 13 bases between the germline ends. The CDR3 sequence is CASSLVSGAGEQYF. The CDR3 bases are TGTGCCAGCAGCTTAGTTTCTGGGGCGGGCGAGCAGTACTTC.

Here the CDR3 reads CASSHGLAGAGTQYF. The CDR3 region has the DNA TGTGCCAGCAGCCACGGACTAGCGGGAGCGGGGACCCAGTACTTC. The chain joins TRBV6-6 to TRBJ2-5; 13 positions agree with TRBD2. The length of the CDR3 is 15 residues. The V gene end was trimmed by 6 bases and the J gene end by 7 bases; junction bases not matched to a gene: 8. From germline, CDR1 is MNHNY and CDR2 SVGAGI (reference sequence).

This chain uses TRBV7-9 with TRBJ2-7; the match to TRBD2 covers 8 bases. Germline V CDR1 and CDR2: SEHNR, FQNEAQ (reference sequence). The trim removed 4 bases at V and 3 bases at J, leaving 8 bases unmatched. This CDR3 has 15 amino acids. The CDR3 is CASSWDSSGLYEQYF. The CDR3 region has the DNA TGTGCCAGCAGCTGGGACTCTAGCGGGCTCTACGAGCAGTACTTC. Supplemented by reference TRBV7-9 and TRBJ2-7, the full variable domain reads DTGVSQNPRHKITKRGQNVTFRCDPISEHNRLYWYRQTLGQGPEFLTYFQNEAQLEKSRLLSDRFSAERPKGSFSTLEIQRTEQGDSAMYLCASSWDSSGLYEQYFGPGTRLTVT.

The V gene is TRBV28, the J gene TRBJ2-7; possible D gene TRBD2, 6 bases. This CDR3 is 14 amino acids long. CDR1 and CDR2 from the germline V gene are MDHEN and SYDVKM. V was cut by 3 bases and J by 3 bases, with 12 bases left in between. The chain's CDR3 is CASSFGGSLYEQYF. As DNA, the CDR3 is TGTGCCAGCAGTTTCGGAGGGAGTCTCTACGAGCAGTACTTC.

This clone is deemed medium-sized. The chain joins TRBV9 to TRBJ2-5; a weak D match, TRBD2 (6 bases). The V end lost 0 bases, the J end lost 5 bases, and 11 bases lay between the germline ends. CDR1 and CDR2 from the germline V gene are SGDLS and YYNGEE. This CDR3 is 14 amino acids long. DNA of the CDR3: TGTGCCAGCAGCGTAGGATCTGGGAGGGAGACCCAGTACTTC. Amino acid sequence: CASSVGSGRETQYF.

The rearrangement links TRBV25-1 to TRBJ2-6; D gene uncertain. V was trimmed by 5 bases and J by 3 bases, leaving 5 bases between them. This CDR3 contains 13 residues. Looked up from germline, CDR1 is MGHDK and CDR2 is SYGVNS. The CDR3 nucleotides read TGTGCCAGCAGTTTTGGTGGGGCCAACGTCCTGACTTTC. Its translation is CASSFGGANVLTF.

The gene calls are TRBV4-2 and TRBJ1-4, with D unresolved. This CDR3 is 15 amino acids long. In germline, CDR1 is LGHNA, CDR2 YNFKEQ. Trimming took 3 bases from V and 8 from J, leaving 16 bases between them. The CDR3 region has the DNA TGTGCCAGCAGCCAGCGGCTTGGGAGTCGAGAAAAACTGTTTTTT. It yields the protein CASSQRLGSREKLFF.

This rearrangement joins TRBV5-8 to TRBJ2-4; D possibly corresponds to TRBD1 (5 bases). The CDR3 length is 14 residues. The germline V gene has CDR1 SGHTS and CDR2 YDEGEE. V gave up 2 bases and J gave up 2 bases, with 8 bases separating them. For the CDR3, the DNA is TGTGCCAGCAGCTTTAGGGGCTCCAAAAACATTCAGTACTTC. Protein: CASSFRGSKNIQYF.

V gene TRBV30 combines with J gene TRBJ1-4; D is unclear. This CDR3 region has 15 residues. Trimming took 1 base from V and 2 from J, leaving 11 bases between them. Germline lookup yields CDR1 GTSNPN and CDR2 SVGIG (reference sequence). The CDR3 region has the DNA TGTGCCTGGAGTGCCCCCCGGGCCACTAATGAAAAACTGTTTTTT. It encodes CAWSAPRATNEKLFF.

A note on this clone: The sample holds other DNA sequences that translate to the same CDR3. V and J are TRBV5-1 and TRBJ2-7, with 9 bases fitting TRBD1. CDR3 length: 15 amino acids. Germline assignment: CDR1 SGHRS and CDR2 YFSETQ. V gave up 1 base and J gave up 2 bases; unmatched junction bases: 4. The CDR3 protein is CASSLQGQGTYEQYF. CDR3 DNA sequence: TGCGCCAGCAGCTTGCAGGGACAGGGCACCTACGAGCAGTACTTC.

The rearrangement links TRBV7-9 to TRBJ2-7, with D perhaps matching TRBD1 or TRBD2 (6 bases each). The CDR3 sequence is 14 residues long. Trimming shortened V by 1 base and J by 2 bases, and 9 bases separated the two germline ends. Germline V CDR1 and CDR2: SEHNR, FQNEAQ (reference sequence). In DNA form, the CDR3 reads TGTGCCAGCAGCTTAGACGGGGGCCCCTACGAGCAGTACTTC. Its translation is CASSLDGGPYEQYF.

The table lists this clone with a few counts. The rearrangement uses TRBV19 and TRBJ1-2; 11 bases are a match to TRBD1. The germline CDR1 and CDR2 sequences are LNHDA and SQIVND (reference sequence). The CDR3 has 16 amino acids. Unmatched junction bases numbered 8, after V lost 4 bases and J lost 4 bases. CDR3 amino acids: CASSRKGQGGIYGYTF. DNA of the CDR3: TGTGCCAGTAGTAGAAAGGGACAGGGGGGAATCTATGGCTACACCTTC.

This chain uses TRBV14 with TRBJ2-7, with D unclear. V lost 4 bases, J lost 6 bases, and 10 bases lay in between. This CDR3 is 12 amino acids long. Per the germline V gene, CDR1 is SGHDN and CDR2 is FVKESK. The CDR3: CASSPGFSEQYF. The CDR3, as DNA: TGTGCCAGCAGCCCCGGTTTCTCCGAGCAGTACTTC.

This chain links TRBV6-1 with TRBJ2-7; D call uncertain. Trimming shortened V by 4 bases and J by 2 bases, and 12 bases separated the two germline ends. Germline V gives CDR1 MNHNS, CDR2 SASEGT. CDR3 length equals 14 residues. CDR3 region: CASSGYQPPYEQYF. The CDR3 bases are TGTGCCAGCAGTGGTTACCAACCCCCCTACGAGCAGTACTTC.

The chain combines TRBV27 with TRBJ1-1; D is undetermined. This CDR3 has 16 amino acids. Trimming shortened V by 2 bases and J by 4 bases, and 17 bases separated the two germline ends. CDR1 MNHEY and CDR2 SMNVEV come from the germline V gene (reference sequence). The CDR3 sequence: CASSLTAGYEGTEAFF. The CDR3 DNA follows: TGTGCCAGCAGTTTAACGGCGGGCTACGAGGGCACTGAAGCTTTCTTT.

The chain uses TRBV2 and TRBJ1-1; 8 nucleotides agree with TRBD1. V lost 5 bases to trimming and J lost 5 bases; unmatched junction nucleotides: 7. The germline gives CDR1 SNHLY, CDR2 FYNNEI. This CDR3 has 14 amino acids. The CDR3 DNA reads as TGTGCCAGCAGTTCTACACAGGGGGTGACTGAAGCTTTCTTT. Its translation: CASSSTQGVTEAFF.

V and J are TRBV6-5 and TRBJ1-1; no definite D call. The germline gives CDR1 MNHEY, CDR2 SVGAGI. The CDR3 spans 15 residues. Between the trimmed V and J ends, which lost 6 bases and 1 base, there was a span of 15 bases. CDR3: CASSPQSFQNTEAFF. For the CDR3, the DNA is TGTGCCAGCAGCCCCCAGAGTTTCCAGAACACTGAAGCTTTCTTT.

The chain carries TRBV11-2 and TRBJ2-7; 7 bases match TRBD2. This CDR3 comprises 13 residues. The V and J ends lost 3 bases and 1 base, in that order; junction bases with no gene match: 0. The germline V gene encodes CDR1 SGHAT and CDR2 FQNNGV. This chain's CDR3 is CASSFSGSYEQYF. In nucleotides, the CDR3 is TGTGCCAGCAGCTTTAGCGGGTCCTACGAGCAGTACTTC.

The rearrangement links TRBV19 to TRBJ2-1, with 10 bases aligning to TRBD2. The V segment lost 6 bases and the J segment 6 bases; nucleotides outside the gene matches: 11. The CDR3 spans 16 residues. The germline CDR1 and CDR2 sequences are LNHDA and SQIVND (reference sequence). The CDR3 is CASRQNLAGVSNEQFF. Written as DNA, the CDR3 is TGTGCCAGTAGACAGAATCTAGCGGGAGTGAGCAATGAGCAGTTCTTC. Based on the CDR3 plus reference TRBV19 and TRBJ2-1, the full variable domain is DGGITQSPKYLFRKEGQNVTLSCEQNLNHDAMYWYRQDPGQGLRLIYYSQIVNDFQKGDIAEGYSVSREKKESFPLTVTSAQKNPTAFYLCASRQNLAGVSNEQFFGPGTRLTVL.

This clone has a handful of counts. The V and J genes are TRBV18 and TRBJ1-2; D call uncertain. Deletions cut 3 bases from V and 4 bases from J, with 21 bases between. The CDR3 is 17 amino acids. Per germline, CDR1 KGHSH and CDR2 LQKENI. CDR3 bases: TGTGCCAGCTCACCCGCACCACCGTCGACGATGCCCTATGGCTACACCTTC. Translating gives CASSPAPPSTMPYGYTF.

This chain uses TRBV5-1 with TRBJ2-2, with a weak D call TRBD2 (5 bases). Germline lookup yields CDR1 SGHRS and CDR2 YFSETQ. Trimming stripped 4 bases from V and 0 bases from J, with 13 bases between. There are 16 residues in the CDR3. The CDR3 nucleotides read TGCGCCAGCAGCCCGATTAGCGCTACGAACACCGGGGAGCTGTTTTTT. Residues: CASSPISATNTGELFF.

This chain connects TRBV7-2 to TRBJ2-4, with TRBD1 matching 7 bases. The V gene's germline CDR1 is SGHTA and CDR2 FQGNSA. Germline trimming cut 2 bases from V and 0 bases from J; bases unmatched to any gene: 13. The CDR3 sequence is 19 residues long. The CDR3 reads CASSLRTGTGTLAKNIQYF. CDR3 in DNA: TGTGCCAGCAGCTTAAGGACAGGAACAGGAACCTTAGCCAAAAACATTCAGTACTTC. The whole variable domain, remainder taken from reference TRBV7-2 and TRBJ2-4, is GAGVSQSPSNKVTEKGKDVELRCDPISGHTALYWYRQSLGQGLEFLIYFQGNSAPDKSGLPSDRFSAERTGGSVSTLTIQRTQQEDSAVYLCASSLRTGTGTLAKNIQYFGAGTRLSVL.